Here is one T cell receptor beta chain with its context. This sample stems from a study of T cells in Graves' hyperthyroidism and ophthalmopathy. Template material for amplifying TCR beta CDR3 regions consisted of RNA transcripts. In the first-round RT-PCR of the TCR CDR3, the HTBI primer set was used. Each CDR3 protein is one row after TCRdb ran MiXCR on the multiplex PCR reads. The sample gives a few hundred thousand distinct CDR3 sequences, 15% of which show up once; approximately 19% is in the top ten. Germline V gene sequence: CDR1 SNHLY, CDR2 FYNNEI. CDR3 size: 13 residues. V shed 5 bases and J 2 bases; nucleotides not matched to a gene: 2.

This TCR was recovered from a woman in her sixties with Graves' ophthalmopathy. Sample: blood. This chain joins TRBV2 and TRBJ2-5, with 7 bases that match TRBD1. The DNA for the CDR3 is TGTGCCAGCAGTATGGACAGGCAAGAGACCCAGTACTTC. This gives the protein CASSMDRQETQYF. Full variable domain (outside the CDR3, taken from reference TRBV2 and TRBJ2-5): EPEVTQTPSHQVTQMGQEVILRCVPISNHLYFYWYRQILGQKVEFLVSFYNNEISEKSEIFDDQFSVERPDGSNFTLKIRSTKLEDSAMYFCASSMDRQETQYFGPGTRLLVL.